This T cell receptor (beta chain) is drawn from a study of blood T cell repertoires in COVID-19. Study-wide context: Samples representing acute and convalescent COVID-19 were sourced from the United States, Italy and Spain.

Repertoires were generated with immunoSEQ multiplex PCR, while TCRdb's copy carries only in-frame clones and drops some. The table includes 98,000 or so clones, approximately 83% detected once. This CDR3 contains 15 residues. With V trimmed by 1 base and J by 3 bases, 3 bases remained unmatched. Germline assignment: CDR1 SEHNR and CDR2 FQNEAQ (reference sequence). The genes are TRBV7-9 and TRBJ1-3; 7 bases are a match to TRBD1. The material sequenced was peripheral blood. The sequence was obtained from a woman in her seventies with acute or convalescent COVID-19. The chain's CDR3 is CASSLGDSNGNTIYF. The CDR3, as DNA: TGTGCCAGCAGCTTAGGGGACAGTAATGGAAACACCATATATTTT.